The present entry profiles one T cell receptor beta chain with its context. Its antigen remains unidentified. This sample is part of a study of a mutant IDH1 vaccine in newly diagnosed glioma. Overall study: Radiotherapy alone preceded vaccination by 4-6 weeks; alternatively, vaccination started with temozolomide cycles.

Time point meaning: week 47, end of study. In every dose of vaccine, 300 ug of mutant IDH1 20-mer peptide was given alongside topical imiquimod. Sequencing was performed with immunoSEQ multiplex PCR; in TCRdb, only in-frame clones are kept and a portion is missing. Of approximately 50,000 clones listed, 83% are singletons. Material: PBMCs, obtained from a glioma patient whose treatment included an IDH1 peptide vaccine. This receptor was taken from a woman in her 50s with glioma.

The CDR3 sequence is CASSFEAGSPSYEQYF. Written as DNA, the CDR3 is TGTGCCAGCAGTTTTGAGGCAGGGTCCCCCTCCTACGAGCAGTACTTC. The chain has TRBV27 and TRBJ2-7, with D perhaps matching TRBD1 (5 bases). The CDR3 has 16 amino acids. The germline V gene encodes CDR1 MNHEY and CDR2 SMNVEV (reference sequence). The V and J ends lost 3 bases and 0 bases respectively, with 15 bases between them.